The next 25 T cell receptor beta chains were all read from a single sample in a study of CD8 T cells in Susac syndrome. Random hexamers were used to reverse transcribe 0.5 to 1 ug of RNA. TCRdb recomputed calls from the immunoSEQ multiplex PCR reads with MiXCR, one row per CDR3 protein. The table lists approximately 140,000 distinct CDR3 sequences, 85% to 95% of them singletons. The sample taken for sequencing was CD4+ T cells from PBMCs. The receptor source for this set is a human donor with multiple sclerosis.

The chain combines TRBV24-1 with TRBJ2-5, with D possibly being TRBD1 or TRBD2 (6 bases each). The germline V and J ends were trimmed by 5 bases and 4 bases, with 7 bases remaining between them. Germline assignment: CDR1 KGHDR and CDR2 SFDVKD. The CDR3 spans 12 residues. CDR3 sequence reads: CATSGGAETQYF. CDR3 DNA sequence: TGTGCCACCAGTGGGGGGGCAGAGACCCAGTACTTC.

This chain links TRBV9 with TRBJ1-2, with 7 bases that match TRBD1. The germline V gene has CDR1 SGDLS and CDR2 YYNGEE. Trimming removed 3 bases from V and 0 bases from J; junction bases left unmatched: 5. The CDR3 is 15 amino acids. The CDR3 coding sequence is TGTGCCAGCAGCGCCGGGGGACAGACTAACTATGGCTACACCTTC. The encoded protein is CASSAGGQTNYGYTF.

This clonotype occurred once. The rearrangement links TRBV7-9 to TRBJ1-5; 7 bases line up with TRBD1. The CDR3 spans 14 residues. J lost 1 base, V lost 8 bases, and 5 bases had no gene match. Germline V lookup: CDR1 SEHNR, CDR2 FQNEAQ (reference sequence). Here the CDR3 reads CASGEGQSNQPQHF. CDR3 nucleotide sequence: TGTGCCAGCGGAGAGGGACAGAGCAATCAGCCCCAGCATTTT. Variable domain in full (rest from reference TRBV7-9 and TRBJ1-5): DTGVSQNPRHKITKRGQNVTFRCDPISEHNRLYWYRQTLGQGPEFLTYFQNEAQLEKSRLLSDRFSAERPKGSFSTLEIQRTEQGDSAMYLCASGEGQSNQPQHFGDGTRLSIL.

This sequence joins TRBV20-1 and TRBJ2-3, with 8 bases fitting TRBD2. The CDR3 runs to 16 residues. The germline V gene has CDR1 DFQATT and CDR2 SNEGSKA (reference sequence). The trim removed 1 base at V and 0 bases at J, leaving 6 bases unmatched. CDR3 bases: TGCAGTGCTAGAGTAGTGGGCGGGGGGAGCACAGATACGCAGTATTTT. It codes for CSARVVGGGSTDTQYF.

The sample holds a few counts of this clonotype. The rearrangement links TRBV2 to TRBJ2-4; no clear D gene. This CDR3 comprises 17 residues. CDR1 and CDR2 from the germline V gene are SNHLY and FYNNEI. V dropped 1 base and J dropped 0 bases, with 13 bases sitting between them. The CDR3 coding sequence is TGTGCCAGCAGTGAAGGTCTACGTTTCATAGCCAAAAACATTCAGTACTTC. Protein sequence: CASSEGLRFIAKNIQYF.

CDR3 sequence reads: CASSVGQGGQYETQYF. The CDR3 DNA reads as TGTGCCAGCAGCGTTGGACAGGGAGGACAATACGAGACCCAGTACTTC. The V gene is TRBV12-3 or TRBV12-4, the J gene TRBJ2-5; 8 bases match TRBD1. V gave up 6 bases and J gave up 5 bases; unmatched junction bases: 14. This CDR3 spans 16 amino acids.

Only a few counts were recorded for this clonotype. The J gene is TRBJ2-2, the V gene TRBV29-1; a weak D match, TRBD2 (5 bases). V lost 4 bases to trimming and J lost 0 bases, with 9 bases between them. The CDR3 runs 14 residues. CDR1 is SQVTM and CDR2 is ANQGSEA in the germline V gene. This chain's CDR3 is CSVVGGSNTGELFF. CDR3 DNA sequence: TGCAGCGTTGTAGGAGGCTCGAACACCGGGGAGCTGTTTTTT.

The chain links TRBV6-5 to TRBJ2-1; 9 bases align to TRBD1. The CDR3 runs 19 residues. Trimming removed 0 bases from V and 2 bases from J; junction bases left unmatched: 11. CDR1 is MNHEY and CDR2 is SVGAGI in the germline V gene. The CDR3 DNA follows: TGTGCCAGCAGTTACTCACCAATCGGGACAGGGCTAACCTACAATGAGCAGTTCTTC. As protein: CASSYSPIGTGLTYNEQFF.

The sample holds one count of this clonotype. This chain links TRBV20-1 with TRBJ2-1; D is undetermined. The CDR3 runs to 13 residues. Trimming removed 0 bases at V and 4 bases at J, with 7 bases between. Germline CDR1 and CDR2: DFQATT and SNEGSKA (reference sequence). This chain's CDR3 is CSAREGIYNEQFF. The DNA for the CDR3 is TGCAGTGCTAGAGAAGGGATTTACAATGAGCAGTTCTTC.

This chain uses TRBV15 with TRBJ1-2; D gene uncertain. The V end lost 0 bases, the J end lost 13 bases, and 12 bases lay between the germline ends. Germline CDR1 is LNHNV and CDR2 is YYDKDF (reference sequence). CDR3 length equals 12 residues. CDR3: CATSRDLPGTTF. The CDR3 coding sequence is TGTGCCACCAGCAGAGATTTGCCAGGAACCACCTTC.

The rearrangement joins TRBV29-1 to TRBJ1-3; possible D gene TRBD1, 5 bases. Trimming stripped 4 bases from V and 3 bases from J, with 7 bases between. The CDR3 contains 12 residues. Germline loops: CDR1 SQVTM, CDR2 ANQGSEA. The CDR3 spells CSVARGGNTIYF. The CDR3 DNA reads TGCAGCGTTGCGAGGGGTGGAAACACCATATATTTT. Variable domain in full (rest from reference TRBV29-1 and TRBJ1-3): SAVISQKPSRDICQRGTSLTIQCQVDSQVTMMFWYRQQPGQSLTLIATANQGSEATYESGFVIDKFPISRPNLTFSTLTVSNMSPEDSSIYLCSVARGGNTIYFGEGSWLTVV.

This chain links TRBV30 with TRBJ2-7; 8 nucleotides align to TRBD1. The CDR3 runs to 13 residues. Germline-derived CDR1 and CDR2 are GTSNPN and SVGIG (reference sequence). The trim removed 2 bases at V and 4 bases at J, leaving 4 bases unmatched. This chain's CDR3 is CAWSRQGAYEQYF. CDR3 nucleotides: TGTGCCTGGAGTAGGCAGGGGGCATACGAGCAGTACTTC.

The chain combines TRBV20-1 with TRBJ2-4, with TRBD2 matching 14 bases. After removal of 8 bases from V and 7 bases from J, the junction contained 7 bases not matched to a gene. The CDR3 contains 14 residues. Germline V lookup: CDR1 DFQATT, CDR2 SNEGSKA (reference sequence). The CDR3 coding sequence is TGCAGTCCTTCGACTAGCGGGAGGGAGAACATTCAGTACTTC. Protein product: CSPSTSGRENIQYF.

The chain has TRBV3-1 and TRBJ1-5; the match to TRBD1 covers 9 bases. This CDR3 has 15 residues. Germline CDR1 is LGHDT and CDR2 is YNNKEL (reference sequence). V trimming: 5 bases; J trimming: 2 bases; junction bases outside the gene matches: 4. CDR3 sequence: CASSKDRGGNQPQHF. The DNA for the CDR3 is TGTGCCAGCAGCAAGGACAGGGGTGGCAATCAGCCCCAGCATTTT.

The rearrangement links TRBV3-1 to TRBJ2-7; D not certain. The V end was cut by 4 bases, the J end by 3 bases, with 10 bases between. CDR1 is LGHDT, CDR2 YNNKEL, per germline (reference sequence). This CDR3 has 13 residues. In nucleotides, the CDR3 is TGTGCCAGCAGCCGGGCTTCGGACTACGAGCAGTACTTC. Translation: CASSRASDYEQYF.

The V gene is TRBV12-3 or TRBV12-4, the J gene TRBJ1-2, with 12 bases identical to TRBD1. V was clipped by 5 bases and J by 7 bases; unmatched bases: 14. CDR3 size: 17 residues. In nucleotides, the CDR3 is TGTGCCAGCAGTCGCTTAGTCCCGGGACAGGGGGCGGGTGGCTACACCTTC. This sequence encodes CASSRLVPGQGAGGYTF.

This chain links TRBV7-8 with TRBJ2-7; 7 nucleotides match TRBD2. CDR3 length: 15 amino acids. Losses at the gene ends were 0 bases for V and 2 bases for J; bases not matched to a gene: 4. From germline, CDR1 is SGHVS and CDR2 FQNEAQ. The CDR3 nucleotides read TGTGCCAGCAGCTTAGCGGCTAGCGGCCCCTACGAGCAGTACTTC. Translation gives CASSLAASGPYEQYF. Full variable domain (missing parts from reference TRBV7-8 and TRBJ2-7): GAGVSQSPRYKVAKRGQDVALRCDPISGHVSLFWYQQALGQGPEFLTYFQNEAQLDKSGLPSDRFFAERPEGSVSTLKIQRTQQEDSAVYLCASSLAASGPYEQYFGPGTRLTVT.

The count of this clonotype is one. The DNA of the CDR3 is TGTGCCAGCAGCGTAGAGGTGGTGGGGTACAATGAGCAGTTCTTC. This sequence encodes CASSVEVVGYNEQFF. V and J are TRBV9 and TRBJ2-1; D gene uncertain. Germline assignment: CDR1 SGDLS and CDR2 YYNGEE. V gave up 0 bases and J gave up 4 bases, with 11 bases separating them. This CDR3 has 15 amino acids.

The V call is TRBV7-8, the J call TRBJ2-7, with D unresolved. The germline V gene has CDR1 SGHVS and CDR2 FQNEAQ. V was pared by 4 bases and J by 2 bases, with 9 bases between. The CDR3 length is 13 residues. The CDR3 coding sequence is TGTGCCAGCAGCTCAGACATAACCTACGAGCAGTACTTC. As protein: CASSSDITYEQYF.

This chain connects TRBV19 to TRBJ2-3, with TRBD2 identical over 10 bases. This CDR3 comprises 16 residues. CDR1 and CDR2 (germline): LNHDA, SQIVND (reference sequence). V gave up 6 bases and J gave up 4 bases; unmatched junction bases: 10. The CDR3 sequence is CASSNPAGGPSDTQYF. CDR3 DNA sequence: TGTGCCAGTAGCAACCCAGCGGGAGGGCCTTCAGATACGCAGTATTTT.

The rearrangement uses TRBV9 and TRBJ2-1, with unresolved D. Between the trimmed V and J ends, which lost 0 bases and 4 bases, there was a span of 8 bases. The CDR3 has 14 amino acids. Germline CDR1 is SGDLS and CDR2 is YYNGEE. In DNA form, the CDR3 reads TGTGCCAGCAGCGTAGGGAGAGGTTACAATGAGCAGTTCTTC. This sequence encodes CASSVGRGYNEQFF.

The genes are TRBV12-3 or TRBV12-4 and TRBJ1-2; the D gene is possibly TRBD1 (5 bases). The CDR3 contains 13 residues. The V end lost 4 bases, the J end lost 6 bases, and 12 bases lay between the germline ends. For the CDR3, the DNA is TGTGCCAGCAGTTCCAATCAGGGACATGGCTACACCTTC. Its translation is CASSSNQGHGYTF.

The gene calls are TRBV23-1 and TRBJ2-1; D may be TRBD1 (5 bases). TRBV23-1 is flagged as an ORF with uncertain function. V dropped 7 bases and J dropped 4 bases, with 14 bases sitting between them. This CDR3 is 14 amino acids long. As DNA, the CDR3 is TGCGCCAGCATCCAATGGGGCGTATACAATGAGCAGTTCTTC. This translates into CASIQWGVYNEQFF.

This clonotype showed up just once. The genes are TRBV7-2 and TRBJ1-4, with D hard to call. CDR1 and CDR2 from the germline V gene are SGHTA and FQGNSA. The CDR3 is 15 amino acids. V gave up 5 bases and J gave up 3 bases, with 13 bases separating them. CDR3 residues: CASSVLRVSNEKLFF. Written as DNA, the CDR3 is TGTGCCAGCAGCGTCCTCCGGGTCTCTAATGAAAAACTGTTTTTT.

V and J are TRBV15 and TRBJ1-1, with D hard to call. The germline gives CDR1 LNHNV, CDR2 YYDKDF (reference sequence). Between the trimmed V and J ends, which lost 0 bases and 10 bases, there was a span of 12 bases. This CDR3 spans 13 amino acids. CDR3 coding DNA: TGTGCCACCAGCAGAGATAAGGTGGGAGGAGCTTTCTTT. As protein: CATSRDKVGGAFF.